Presented here are 7 T cell receptor beta chains from one specimen sequenced in a study of blood T cell repertoires in COVID-19. Repertoires were generated with immunoSEQ multiplex PCR, while TCRdb's copy carries only in-frame clones and drops some. The sample contains fewer than 200,000 clones, approximately 80% of which appear only once. Material: PBMCs or T cells enriched from blood (not recorded which). The receptors stem from a woman between 50 and 59 years old who had recovered from COVID-19.

The genes are TRBV5-1 and TRBJ1-1; no firm D call. The CDR3 loop spans 14 amino acids. The germline V and J ends were trimmed by 1 base and 10 bases, with 17 bases remaining between them. Germline values: CDR1 SGHRS, CDR2 YFSETQ. CDR3 DNA: TGCGCCAGCAGCTTGACTAGAGGGAATATGGTAGCTTTCTTT. Translating it yields CASSLTRGNMVAFF.

The rearrangement uses TRBV7-9 and TRBJ2-7; D uncertain. This CDR3 contains 14 residues. Germline assignment: CDR1 SEHNR and CDR2 FQNEAQ (reference sequence). Deletions cut 3 bases from V and 2 bases from J, with 11 bases between. CDR3 coding DNA: TGTGCCAGCAGCTTCGAGACATCGGCCTACGAGCAGTACTTC. Its translation: CASSFETSAYEQYF.

This clone was seen only a few times. The chain carries TRBV7-2 and TRBJ2-1; 9 bases agree with TRBD2. The CDR3 totals 15 residues. The V segment lost 2 bases and the J segment 5 bases; nucleotides outside the gene matches: 4. In germline, CDR1 is SGHTA, CDR2 FQGNSA. The CDR3 sequence is CASSLPAGGHNEQFF. For the CDR3, the DNA is TGTGCCAGCAGCTTACCAGCGGGAGGACACAATGAGCAGTTCTTC.

This chain joins TRBV29-1 and TRBJ1-1, with a tentative D call TRBD1 (6 bases). V was trimmed by 4 bases and J by 8 bases, leaving 11 bases between them. The CDR3 is 11 amino acids. Per the germline V gene, CDR1 is SQVTM and CDR2 is ANQGSEA. Here the CDR3 DNA reads TGCAGCGTTGCAGGGGTAGGCGAAGCTTTCTTT. Translating gives CSVAGVGEAFF.

V and J are TRBV2 and TRBJ1-4, with TRBD1 matching over 7 bases. The CDR3 extends over 14 amino acids. V shed 0 bases and J 6 bases; nucleotides not matched to a gene: 1. CDR1 SNHLY and CDR2 FYNNEI come from the germline V gene. For the CDR3, the DNA is TGTGCCAGCAGTGAAGCAGGGGGCGATGAAAAACTGTTTTTT. This codes for CASSEAGGDEKLFF.

The chain employs TRBV14 and TRBJ2-7; 11 bases match TRBD2. V shed 4 bases, J shed 6 bases, and the junction held 8 bases outside the gene matches. The CDR3 is 15 amino acids. In germline, CDR1 is SGHDN, CDR2 FVKESK. The CDR3 reads CASSLSGTSGSEQYF. For the CDR3, the DNA is TGTGCCAGCAGCCTATCCGGGACTAGCGGATCCGAGCAGTACTTC.

The genes are TRBV27 and TRBJ1-1; TRBD1 matches at 9 bases. The CDR3 runs 13 residues. V was clipped by 6 bases and J by 6 bases; unmatched bases: 5. Per the germline V gene, CDR1 is MNHEY and CDR2 is SMNVEV (reference sequence). CDR3 DNA: TGTGCCAGCAGCGGACAGGGGACCGCTGAAGCTTTCTTT. Protein product: CASSGQGTAEAFF.